Relative to its sample, the clone carrying this TCR beta chain is medium-sized. This specimen comes from a study of early T cells in non-severe SARS-CoV-2 infection. Germline CDR1 and CDR2: MNHEY and SMNVEV (reference sequence). V was pared by 3 bases and J by 4 bases, with 17 bases between. The CDR3 loop spans 16 amino acids. TCRdb re-analysed the 5' RACE reads in MiXCR, keeping a single row per CDR3 protein. The data contain approximately 50,000 distinct CDR3 sequences, approximately 9.4% of them singletons. The receptor was derived from an adult who was a healthcare worker with PCR-confirmed SARS-CoV-2 infection or an uninfected control (not recorded which). The chain employs TRBV27 and TRBJ2-3; D is perhaps TRBD2 (5 bases). What was sequenced was whole blood. Written as DNA, the CDR3 is TGTGCCAGCAGTTTTTCTTCGGGATTTGAGGCAGATACGCAGTATTTT. It specifies CASSFSSGFEADTQYF.